The 23 T cell receptor beta chains given below trace back to one sample, sequenced in a study of blood T cell repertoires in COVID-19. TCRdb's copy holds only in-frame clones and misses some; the assay was immunoSEQ multiplex PCR. The sample includes about 330,000 clones, roughly nine tenths of them seen just once. Sequenced: PBMCs or T cells enriched from blood (not recorded which). These receptor sequences come from a woman in her twenties or thirties who had recovered from COVID-19.

V usage is TRBV18 and J usage is TRBJ1-4; no clear D. The CDR3 spans 14 residues. Germline V gives CDR1 KGHSH, CDR2 LQKENI. With 0 bases removed from V and 14 bases from J, the gap between germline ends came to 16 bases. As DNA, the CDR3 is TGTGCCAGCTCACCACCGATGCGAGCAGGCGACCTGTTTTTT. It is translated as CASSPPMRAGDLFF.

The chain carries TRBV5-6 and TRBJ2-3, with TRBD2 matching over 8 bases. This CDR3 is 13 amino acids long. Losses at the gene ends were 4 bases for V and 6 bases for J; bases not matched to a gene: 4. Germline loops: CDR1 SGHDT, CDR2 YYEEEE. CDR3 sequence reads: CASSGTSGDTQYF. The CDR3 coding sequence is TGTGCCAGCAGCGGTACTAGCGGTGATACGCAGTATTTT. Combining the CDR3 with reference TRBV5-6 and TRBJ2-3 gives the whole variable domain DAGVTQSPTHLIKTRGQQVTLRCSPKSGHDTVSWYQQALGQGPQFIFQYYEEEERQRGNFPDRFSGHQFPNYSSELNVNALLLGDSALYLCASSGTSGDTQYFGPGTRLTVL.

This clone came up a few times. The V gene is TRBV4-2, the J gene TRBJ1-5; no firm D call. The CDR3 loop spans 14 amino acids. Germline V gene sequence: CDR1 LGHNA, CDR2 YNFKEQ. Trimming pared 0 bases from V and 4 bases from J, leaving 7 bases between. Written as DNA, the CDR3 is TGTGCCAGCAGCCAAGATTCCGGGAATCAGCCCCAGCATTTT. It translates to CASSQDSGNQPQHF.

V is TRBV11-2 and J is TRBJ1-1; maybe TRBD1 (6 bases). The CDR3 runs to 14 residues. The germline CDR1 and CDR2 sequences are SGHAT and FQNNGV. With 3 bases removed from V and 3 bases from J, the gap between germline ends came to 11 bases. CDR3 in amino acids: CASSFWGRDTEAFF. CDR3 nucleotides: TGTGCCAGCAGCTTCTGGGGGCGGGACACTGAAGCTTTCTTT.

The genes are TRBV28 and TRBJ2-2, with D maybe TRBD2 (7 bases). The germline CDR1 and CDR2 sequences are MDHEN and SYDVKM. The CDR3 has 16 amino acids. The V end lost 7 bases, the J end lost 5 bases, and 20 bases lay between the germline ends. CDR3 nucleotide sequence: TGTGCCAGCACTGTAGTGGCGGGGGCGGGGACCGGGGAGCTGTTTTTT. It is translated as CASTVVAGAGTGELFF. The whole variable domain, remainder taken from reference TRBV28 and TRBJ2-2, is DVKVTQSSRYLVKRTGEKVFLECVQDMDHENMFWYRQDPGLGLRLIYFSYDVKMKEKGDIPEGYSVSREKKERFSLILESASTNQTSMYLCASTVVAGAGTGELFFGEGSRLTVL.

The V and J genes are TRBV4-3 and TRBJ2-5, with D perhaps TRBD2 (5 bases). The germline gives CDR1 LGHNA, CDR2 YSLEER. The CDR3 consists of 13 residues. Trimming cost V 4 bases and J 2 bases, with 8 bases left between them. CDR3 sequence reads: CASSLEVQETQYF. DNA of the CDR3: TGCGCCAGCAGCCTGGAGGTACAAGAGACCCAGTACTTC.

The V and J genes are TRBV2 and TRBJ1-1, with a tentative D call TRBD1 (5 bases). Germline V gene sequence: CDR1 SNHLY, CDR2 FYNNEI. The CDR3 loop spans 15 amino acids. V was shortened by 8 bases and J by 1 base, with 17 bases between the two germline ends. DNA for the CDR3: TGTGCCAGCCTGTTTCAGGAGGGGTCGAACACTGAAGCTTTCTTT. Translating it yields CASLFQEGSNTEAFF. The complete variable domain, with remaining parts taken from reference TRBV2 and TRBJ1-1, reads EPEVTQTPSHQVTQMGQEVILRCVPISNHLYFYWYRQILGQKVEFLVSFYNNEISEKSEIFDDQFSVERPDGSNFTLKIRSTKLEDSAMYFCASLFQEGSNTEAFFGQGTRLTVV.

A single count supports this clone. One end of the junction varies from germline; a read error may be responsible. The chain combines TRBV15 with TRBJ1-4; D gene unclear. This CDR3 is built from 13 residues. CDR1 is LNHNV and CDR2 is YYDKDF in the germline V gene (reference sequence). This CDR3 reads CATERSLNEQLFF. CDR3 DNA sequence: TGTGCCACCGAACGGAGCCTTAATGAACAACTGTTTTTT.

This clone was found once. The J gene is TRBJ1-6, the V gene TRBV7-2; a possible D gene is TRBD1 (5 bases). The length of the CDR3 is 13 residues. Germline CDR1 and CDR2: SGHTA and FQGNSA. The germline V and J ends were trimmed by 1 base and 10 bases, with 8 bases remaining between them. The DNA for the CDR3 is TGTGCCAGCAGCTTAGGGGGCATCTCACCCCTCCACTTT. Amino acid sequence: CASSLGGISPLHF.

The count of this clone is one. CDR3 DNA sequence: TGTGCCACCAGCAGACCCAGCTACGAGCAGTACTTC. This codes for CATSRPSYEQYF. The V gene is TRBV15, the J gene TRBJ2-7; D not resolved. Germline V gene sequence: CDR1 LNHNV, CDR2 YYDKDF (reference sequence). The CDR3 has 12 amino acids. V was pared by 2 bases and J by 3 bases, with 5 bases between.

The rearrangement uses TRBV3-1 (or the pseudogene TRBV3-2) and TRBJ2-2; D remains unclear. This CDR3 has 15 residues. Germline values: CDR1 LGHDT, CDR2 YNNKEL (reference sequence). Trimming pared 0 bases from V and 4 bases from J, leaving 9 bases between. The CDR3 here is CASSQEALSTGELFF. CDR3 in DNA: TGTGCCAGCAGCCAAGAGGCCCTCTCCACCGGGGAGCTGTTTTTT.

Turning to this clone: The sample holds other DNA sequences that translate to the same CDR3. The chain joins TRBV28 to TRBJ2-7; no reliable D call. The V and J ends lost 6 bases and 1 base respectively, with 4 bases between them. This CDR3 is 11 amino acids long. CDR1 and CDR2 from the germline V gene are MDHEN and SYDVKM. The CDR3 loop is CASSVSYEQYF. The CDR3 coding sequence is TGTGCCAGCAGCGTATCCTACGAGCAGTACTTC.

The chain has TRBV6-5 and TRBJ1-4; D is ambiguous. Per the germline V gene, CDR1 is MNHEY and CDR2 is SVGAGI. The V and J ends lost 0 bases and 2 bases respectively, with 10 bases between them. The CDR3 is made up of 16 amino acids. The CDR3: CASSYSRAGTNEKLFF. DNA for the CDR3: TGTGCCAGCAGTTACTCGAGGGCAGGTACTAATGAAAAACTGTTTTTT.

This rearrangement joins TRBV2 to TRBJ2-7; TRBD1 is a possible D gene (5 bases). The CDR3 is made up of 12 amino acids. Germline CDR1 SNHLY, CDR2 FYNNEI. V dropped 8 bases and J dropped 3 bases, with 11 bases sitting between them. The CDR3 region is CASGADSYEQYF. CDR3 DNA sequence: TGTGCCAGCGGGGCGGATAGCTACGAGCAGTACTTC. Variable domain in full (rest from reference TRBV2 and TRBJ2-7): EPEVTQTPSHQVTQMGQEVILRCVPISNHLYFYWYRQILGQKVEFLVSFYNNEISEKSEIFDDQFSVERPDGSNFTLKIRSTKLEDSAMYFCASGADSYEQYFGPGTRLTVT.

The chain is built from TRBV15 and TRBJ1-1; D might be TRBD1 (6 bases). The ends were cut back, 3 bases at V and 9 bases at J, with 17 bases in the middle. The CDR3 is 14 residues long. Germline values: CDR1 LNHNV, CDR2 YYDKDF (reference sequence). The CDR3 coding sequence is TGTGCCACCAGCAGCCAAATGTCACAGGGCAAAGCTTTCTTT. It is translated as CATSSQMSQGKAFF.

This rearrangement joins TRBV5-1 to TRBJ2-1; tentatively, D is TRBD1 (6 bases). The ends were cut back, 7 bases at V and 4 bases at J, with 18 bases in the middle. The CDR3 spans 15 residues. The germline gives CDR1 SGHRS, CDR2 YFSETQ. The CDR3 loop reads CASLVGPDSYNEQFF. CDR3 bases: TGCGCCAGCTTAGTAGGCCCGGACAGTTACAATGAGCAGTTCTTC.

The gene calls are TRBV7-3 and TRBJ1-6; 10 bases are a match to TRBD1. With 2 bases clipped from V and 9 bases from J, the junction kept 7 bases outside the gene matches. The CDR3 is 16 amino acids. Germline lookup yields CDR1 SGHTA and CDR2 FQGTGA. In DNA, the CDR3 is TGTGCCAGCAGCTTAGGATCCGGGACAGGGGTTTCACCCCTCCACTTT. Its translation is CASSLGSGTGVSPLHF.

The table lists this clone with a few counts. This sequence joins TRBV28 and TRBJ1-2; TRBD1 matches 7 bases. The V segment lost 3 bases and the J segment 8 bases; nucleotides outside the gene matches: 6. CDR1 and CDR2 from the germline V gene are MDHEN and SYDVKM. The CDR3 runs 13 residues. For the CDR3, the DNA is TGTGCCAGCAGTTTCCACAGGGGAGAAGGCTACACCTTC. This codes for CASSFHRGEGYTF.

The chain employs TRBV7-9 and TRBJ1-1, with unresolved D. V was pared by 5 bases and J by 5 bases, with 9 bases between. This CDR3 is built from 12 residues. Germline CDR1 reads SEHNR; CDR2 reads FQNEAQ (reference sequence). The CDR3 loop reads CASSEEVTEAFF. The CDR3 DNA reads TGTGCCAGCAGCGAAGAGGTAACTGAAGCTTTCTTT.

The chain couples TRBV6-5 to TRBJ1-1; TRBD1 matches 7 bases. Germline assignment: CDR1 MNHEY and CDR2 SVGAGI. V lost 6 bases, J lost 4 bases, and 8 bases stayed unmatched. The CDR3 contains 14 residues. CDR3 in DNA: TGTGCCAGCAGACCTCGACAGGGCGGCACTGAAGCTTTCTTT. Its protein is CASRPRQGGTEAFF.

This rearrangement joins TRBV2 to TRBJ1-2; 9 bases map to TRBD1. Germline CDR1 and CDR2: SNHLY and FYNNEI. The CDR3 covers 13 residues. Losses at the gene ends were 5 bases for V and 7 bases for J; bases not matched to a gene: 5. The CDR3 DNA reads as TGTGCCAGCAGTACAACAGGGGGCACTGGCTACACCTTC. This sequence encodes CASSTTGGTGYTF.

This chain links TRBV27 with TRBJ1-1; the D gene is possibly TRBD1 (5 bases). The CDR3 is 14 residues long. CDR1 and CDR2 from the germline V gene are MNHEY and SMNVEV (reference sequence). V was shortened by 8 bases and J by 4 bases, with 17 bases between the two germline ends. The CDR3 is CASGAGTGGTEAFF. The CDR3 bases are TGTGCCAGCGGGGCCGGGACCGGGGGCACTGAAGCTTTCTTT.

The V and J genes are TRBV29-1 and TRBJ2-7; D gene uncertain. The CDR3 contains 12 residues. V was pared by 3 bases and J by 0 bases, with 6 bases between. Germline CDR1 reads SQVTM; CDR2 reads ANQGSEA. The CDR3, as DNA: TGCAGCGTTGATCCAGACTCCTACGAGCAGTACTTC. The encoded protein is CSVDPDSYEQYF.